A single T cell receptor beta chain is shown here with its context. This entry belongs to a study of blood T cell repertoires in COVID-19. V was trimmed by 1 base and J by 5 bases, leaving 5 bases between them. The germline CDR1 and CDR2 sequences are SGHTA and FQGNSA. The CDR3 length is 13 residues. Using immunoSEQ multiplex PCR, the repertoire was profiled, and TCRdb retains in-frame clones only, with some absent. The sample consists of over 85,000 clones, roughly 87% of them appearing once. The sequencing sample was made of peripheral blood. The clonotype originates from a man aged 65 to 79 with acute or convalescent COVID-19. This chain links TRBV7-2 with TRBJ2-2; D unresolved. The DNA for the CDR3 is TGTGCCAGCAGCTTAGTGCGGACCGGGGAGCTGTTTTTT. This gives the protein CASSLVRTGELFF.